Below, one TCR beta chain is given with its context. Unmatched junction bases numbered 13, after V lost 4 bases and J lost 6 bases. Germline V gene lookup returns CDR1 LGHDT and CDR2 YNNKEL (reference sequence). The CDR3 is 16 residues long. This sample is drawn from a study of blood T cell repertoires in COVID-19. Background on the study: The samples span acute and convalescent COVID-19 from the United States, Italy and Spain. T cells, B-cell-depleted T cells, or PBMCs supplied cDNA or gDNA.

As processed by the authors: Reference gene primer amplification yielded estimated nucleated cell counts. Generated by immunoSEQ multiplex PCR, the TCRdb table keeps only in-frame clones and is missing some. Clone size and the V and J calls come from that table; the DNA yielded D and trimming. This sample has 35,000 to 40,000 clones, with about 88% found just once. The rearrangement links TRBV3-1 (or the pseudogene TRBV3-2) to TRBJ2-3; 7 bases line up with TRBD2. The source is a man aged 70 or older with active COVID-19. The sequenced sample consisted of peripheral blood. CDR3: CASSPPQRGGSDTQYF. DNA for the CDR3: TGTGCCAGCAGCCCTCCCCAGCGGGGCGGGTCCGATACGCAGTATTTT.